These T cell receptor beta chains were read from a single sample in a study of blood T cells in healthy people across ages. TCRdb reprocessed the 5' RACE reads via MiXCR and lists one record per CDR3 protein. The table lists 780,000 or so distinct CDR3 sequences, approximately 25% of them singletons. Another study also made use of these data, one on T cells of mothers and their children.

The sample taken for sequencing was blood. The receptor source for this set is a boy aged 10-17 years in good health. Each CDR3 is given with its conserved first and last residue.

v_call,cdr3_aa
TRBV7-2,CASSALAGEEGQYF
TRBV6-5,CASRMGGEEKLFF
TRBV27,CASSGWQRATGELFF
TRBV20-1,CSARDRANYGYTF
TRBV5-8,CASSLSYVDTQYF
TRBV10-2,CASSDLSGRSYNEQFF
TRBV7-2,CASSARYASRQYNEQFF
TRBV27,CASSFGASYEQYF
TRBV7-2,CASSYAVGQPQHF
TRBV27,CASSLRTGGPYGYTF
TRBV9,CASSATVSHGNTIYF
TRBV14,CASSQDRTGLSYEQYF
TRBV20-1,CSVQYNEQFF
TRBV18,CASSPGASGQGPQHF
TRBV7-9,CASSLGATRVFNYGYTF
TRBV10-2,CASSDRGQTNYGYTF
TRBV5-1,CASSLVSSGDYNEQFF